The 8 T cell receptor beta chains in this list originate from one sample, sequenced in a study of CD8 T cells in Susac syndrome. RNA was extracted with the RNeasy kit, and a quantity of about 0.45 to 1 ug was reverse transcribed using random hexamers. TCRdb processed the immunoSEQ multiplex PCR reads anew with MiXCR; each CDR3 protein has one entry. The repertoire holds 150,000 to 180,000 distinct CDR3 sequences, with roughly 95% as singletons. Material: CD4+ T cells from PBMCs. Receptor source: a human donor with Susac syndrome.

V usage is TRBV15 and J usage is TRBJ2-3; D is perhaps TRBD2 (5 bases). Per germline, CDR1 LNHNV and CDR2 YYDKDF (reference sequence). Deletions cut 5 bases from V and 1 base from J, with 10 bases between. The CDR3 loop spans 14 amino acids. CDR3 coding DNA: TGTGCCACCAGCGGACGGACTGGCACAGATACGCAGTATTTT. It is translated as CATSGRTGTDTQYF.

This chain joins TRBV19 and TRBJ2-3; the D is unclear. The CDR3 spans 12 residues. The V end was cut by 4 bases, the J end by 2 bases, with 4 bases between. Germline assignment: CDR1 LNHDA and CDR2 SQIVND (reference sequence). This CDR3 is CASSRATDTQYF. CDR3 coding DNA: TGTGCCAGTAGTAGGGCCACAGATACGCAGTATTTT.

This clonotype has a single count. This sequence joins TRBV24-1 and TRBJ2-3, with D perhaps TRBD2 (6 bases). In germline, CDR1 is KGHDR, CDR2 SFDVKD. V was cut by 3 bases and J by 6 bases, with 12 bases left in between. The CDR3 length is 14 residues. DNA for the CDR3: TGTGCCACCAGTGATCCCCGGGGGTCGGATACGCAGTATTTT. It translates to CATSDPRGSDTQYF.

V usage is TRBV10-1 and J usage is TRBJ1-2; D unclear. Germline V CDR1 and CDR2: WNHNN, SYGVQD (reference sequence). The CDR3 has 9 residues. Trimming left V 11 bases short and J 6 bases short, with 7 bases between. The CDR3: CAAENGYTF. The CDR3 DNA is TGCGCCGCAGAGAATGGCTACACCTTC.

The chain joins TRBV3-1 to TRBJ1-1; D unresolved. The length of the CDR3 is 12 residues. Per germline, CDR1 LGHDT and CDR2 YNNKEL (reference sequence). V was clipped by 2 bases and J by 7 bases, with 8 bases between them. CDR3 bases: TGTGCCAGCAGCCAAACGGGTATTGAAGCTTTCTTT. Protein: CASSQTGIEAFF.

The chain employs TRBV6-6 and TRBJ1-1; D gene ambiguous. Per the germline V gene, CDR1 is MNHNY and CDR2 is SVGAGI (reference sequence). This CDR3 has 12 residues. Trimming shortened V by 2 bases and J by 3 bases, and 4 bases separated the two germline ends. The CDR3 is CASSYIDTEAFF. The CDR3 DNA reads TGTGCCAGCAGTTACATCGACACTGAAGCTTTCTTT.

CDR3 DNA: TGCGCCAGCACCCTTGGGTGGACTAGCGGGGGTGAGACCCAGTACTTC. Its protein is CASTLGWTSGGETQYF. The rearrangement joins TRBV5-1 to TRBJ2-5; TRBD2 aligns across 13 bases. J lost 5 bases, V lost 6 bases, and 10 bases had no gene match. CDR1 and CDR2 (germline): SGHRS, YFSETQ. The CDR3 runs to 16 residues.

The V and J genes are TRBV12-3 or TRBV12-4 and TRBJ1-6; possibly TRBD1 for D (5 bases). The CDR3 is 14 residues long. V dropped 0 bases and J dropped 10 bases, with 10 bases sitting between them. CDR3 coding DNA: TGTGCCAGCAGTTTAGCGCAGGGTTGGTCACCCCTCCACTTT. Translated, it gives CASSLAQGWSPLHF.